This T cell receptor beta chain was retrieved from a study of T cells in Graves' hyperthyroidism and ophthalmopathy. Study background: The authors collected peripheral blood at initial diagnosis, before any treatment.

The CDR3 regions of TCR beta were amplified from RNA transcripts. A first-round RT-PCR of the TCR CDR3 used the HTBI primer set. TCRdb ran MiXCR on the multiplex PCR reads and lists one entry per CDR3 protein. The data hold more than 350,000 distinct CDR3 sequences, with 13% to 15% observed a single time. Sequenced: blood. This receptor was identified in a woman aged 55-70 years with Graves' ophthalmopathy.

The CDR3 DNA reads as TGCAGTGCACCCTCGGTAGCGGGAGGGGGGCCCTACGAGCAGTACTTC. This codes for CSAPSVAGGGPYEQYF. This chain joins TRBV20-1 and TRBJ2-7; 11 nucleotides line up with TRBD2. Germline V gene data show CDR1 as DFQATT and CDR2 as SNEGSKA (reference sequence). With 6 bases clipped from V and 2 bases from J, the junction kept 12 bases outside the gene matches. The CDR3 totals 16 residues.